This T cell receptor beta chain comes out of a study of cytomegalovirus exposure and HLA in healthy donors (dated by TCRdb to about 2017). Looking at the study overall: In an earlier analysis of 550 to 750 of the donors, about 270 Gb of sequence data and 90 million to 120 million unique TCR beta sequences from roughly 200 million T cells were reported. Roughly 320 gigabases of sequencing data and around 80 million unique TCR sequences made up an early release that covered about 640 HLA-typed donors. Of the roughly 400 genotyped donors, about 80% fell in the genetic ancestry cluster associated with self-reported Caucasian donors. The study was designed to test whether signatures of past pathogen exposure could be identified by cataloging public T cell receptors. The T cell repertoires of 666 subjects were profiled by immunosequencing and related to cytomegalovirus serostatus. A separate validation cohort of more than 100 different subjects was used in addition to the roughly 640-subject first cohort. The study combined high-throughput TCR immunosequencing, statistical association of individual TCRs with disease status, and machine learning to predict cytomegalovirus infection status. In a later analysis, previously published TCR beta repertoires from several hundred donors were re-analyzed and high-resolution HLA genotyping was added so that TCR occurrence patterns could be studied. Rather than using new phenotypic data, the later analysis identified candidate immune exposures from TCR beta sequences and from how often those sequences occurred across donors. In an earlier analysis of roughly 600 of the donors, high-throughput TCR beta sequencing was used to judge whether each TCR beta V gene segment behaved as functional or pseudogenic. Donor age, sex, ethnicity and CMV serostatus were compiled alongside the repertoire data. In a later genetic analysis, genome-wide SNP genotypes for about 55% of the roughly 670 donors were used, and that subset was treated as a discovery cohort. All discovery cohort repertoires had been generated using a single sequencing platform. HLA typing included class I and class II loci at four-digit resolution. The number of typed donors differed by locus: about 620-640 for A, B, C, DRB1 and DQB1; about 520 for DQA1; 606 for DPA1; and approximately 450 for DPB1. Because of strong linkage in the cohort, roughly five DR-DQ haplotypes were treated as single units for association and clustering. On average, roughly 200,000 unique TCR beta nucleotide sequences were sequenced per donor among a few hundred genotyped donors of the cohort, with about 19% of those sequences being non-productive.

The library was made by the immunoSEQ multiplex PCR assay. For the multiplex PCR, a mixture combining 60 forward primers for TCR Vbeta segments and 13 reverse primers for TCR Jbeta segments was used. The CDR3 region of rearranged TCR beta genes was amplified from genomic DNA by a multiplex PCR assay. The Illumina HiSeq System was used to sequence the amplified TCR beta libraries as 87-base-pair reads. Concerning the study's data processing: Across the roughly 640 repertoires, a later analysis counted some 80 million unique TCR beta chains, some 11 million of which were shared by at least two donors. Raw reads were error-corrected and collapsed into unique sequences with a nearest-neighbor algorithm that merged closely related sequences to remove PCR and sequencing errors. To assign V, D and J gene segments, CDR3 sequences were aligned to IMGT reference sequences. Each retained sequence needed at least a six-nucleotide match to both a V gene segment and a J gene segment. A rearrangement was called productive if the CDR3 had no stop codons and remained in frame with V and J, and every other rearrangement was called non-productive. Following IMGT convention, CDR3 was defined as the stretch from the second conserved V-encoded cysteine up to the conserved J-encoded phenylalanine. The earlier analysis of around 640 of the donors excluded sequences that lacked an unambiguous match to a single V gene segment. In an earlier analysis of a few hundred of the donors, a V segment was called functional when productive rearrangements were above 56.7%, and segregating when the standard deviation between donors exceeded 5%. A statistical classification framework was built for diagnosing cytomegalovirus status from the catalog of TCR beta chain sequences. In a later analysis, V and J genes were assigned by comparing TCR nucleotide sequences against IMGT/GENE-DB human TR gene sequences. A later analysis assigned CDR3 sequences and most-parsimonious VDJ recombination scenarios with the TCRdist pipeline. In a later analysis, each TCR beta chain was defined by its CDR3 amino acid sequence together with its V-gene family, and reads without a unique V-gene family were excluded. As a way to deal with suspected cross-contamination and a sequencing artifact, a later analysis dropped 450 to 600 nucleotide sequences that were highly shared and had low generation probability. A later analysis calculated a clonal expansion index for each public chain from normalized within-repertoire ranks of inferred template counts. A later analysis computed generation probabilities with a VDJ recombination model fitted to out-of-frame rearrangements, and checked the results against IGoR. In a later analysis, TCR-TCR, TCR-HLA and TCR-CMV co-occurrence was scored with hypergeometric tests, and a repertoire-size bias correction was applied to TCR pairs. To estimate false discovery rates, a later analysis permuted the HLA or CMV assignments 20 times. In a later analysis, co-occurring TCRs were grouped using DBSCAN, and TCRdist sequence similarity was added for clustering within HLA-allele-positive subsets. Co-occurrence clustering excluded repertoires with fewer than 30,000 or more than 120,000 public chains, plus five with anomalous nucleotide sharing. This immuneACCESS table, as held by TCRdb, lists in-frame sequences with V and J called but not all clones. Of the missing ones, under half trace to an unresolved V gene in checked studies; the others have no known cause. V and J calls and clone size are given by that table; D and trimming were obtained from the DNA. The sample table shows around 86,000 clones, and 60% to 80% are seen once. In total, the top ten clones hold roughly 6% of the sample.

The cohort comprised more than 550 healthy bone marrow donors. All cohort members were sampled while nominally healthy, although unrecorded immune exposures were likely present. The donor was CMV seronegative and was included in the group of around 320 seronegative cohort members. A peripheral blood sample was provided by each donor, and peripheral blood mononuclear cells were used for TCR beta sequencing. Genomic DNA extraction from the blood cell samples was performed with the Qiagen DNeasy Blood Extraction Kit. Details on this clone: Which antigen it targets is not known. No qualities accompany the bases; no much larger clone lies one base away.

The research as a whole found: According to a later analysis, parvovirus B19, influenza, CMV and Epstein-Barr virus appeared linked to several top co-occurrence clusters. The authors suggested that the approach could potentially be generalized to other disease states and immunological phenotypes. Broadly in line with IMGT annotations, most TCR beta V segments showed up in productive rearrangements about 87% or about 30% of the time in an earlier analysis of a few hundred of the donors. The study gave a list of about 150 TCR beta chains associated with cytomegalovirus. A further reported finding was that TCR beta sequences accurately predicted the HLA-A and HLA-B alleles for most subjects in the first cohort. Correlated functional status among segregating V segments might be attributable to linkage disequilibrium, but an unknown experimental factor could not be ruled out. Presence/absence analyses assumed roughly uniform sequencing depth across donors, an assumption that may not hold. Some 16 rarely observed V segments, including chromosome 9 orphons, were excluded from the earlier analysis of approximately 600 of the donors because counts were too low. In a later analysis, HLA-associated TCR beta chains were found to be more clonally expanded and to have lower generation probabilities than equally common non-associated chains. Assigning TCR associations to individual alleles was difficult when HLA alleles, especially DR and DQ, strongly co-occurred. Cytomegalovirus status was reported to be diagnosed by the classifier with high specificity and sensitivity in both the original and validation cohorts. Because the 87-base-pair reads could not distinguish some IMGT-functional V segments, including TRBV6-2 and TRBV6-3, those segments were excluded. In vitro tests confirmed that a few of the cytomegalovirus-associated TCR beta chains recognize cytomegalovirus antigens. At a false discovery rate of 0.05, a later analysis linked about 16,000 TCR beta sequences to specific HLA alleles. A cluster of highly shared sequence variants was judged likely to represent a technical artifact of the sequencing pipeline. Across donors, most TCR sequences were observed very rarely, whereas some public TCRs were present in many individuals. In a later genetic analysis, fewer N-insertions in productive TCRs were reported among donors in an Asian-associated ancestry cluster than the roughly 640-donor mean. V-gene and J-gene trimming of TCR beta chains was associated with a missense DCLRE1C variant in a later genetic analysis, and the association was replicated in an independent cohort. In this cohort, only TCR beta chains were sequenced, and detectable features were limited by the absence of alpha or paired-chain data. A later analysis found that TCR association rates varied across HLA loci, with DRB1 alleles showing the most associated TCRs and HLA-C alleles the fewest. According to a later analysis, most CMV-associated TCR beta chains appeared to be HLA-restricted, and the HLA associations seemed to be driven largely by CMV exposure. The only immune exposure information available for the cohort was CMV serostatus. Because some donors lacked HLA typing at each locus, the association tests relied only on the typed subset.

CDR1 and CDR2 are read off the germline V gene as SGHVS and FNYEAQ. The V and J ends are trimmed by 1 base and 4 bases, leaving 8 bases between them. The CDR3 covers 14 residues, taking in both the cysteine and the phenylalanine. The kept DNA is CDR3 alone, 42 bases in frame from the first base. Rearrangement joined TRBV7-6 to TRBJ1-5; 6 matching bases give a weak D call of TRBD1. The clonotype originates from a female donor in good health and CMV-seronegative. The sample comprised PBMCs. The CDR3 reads CASSLGTANQPQHF. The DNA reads TGTGCCAGCAGCTTAGGGACAGCAAATCAGCCCCAGCATTTT.